This paragraph covers one T cell receptor (beta chain) sequence. Its antigen is still unknown. The data belong to a study of tumor-infiltrating lymphocytes in primary liver carcinoma. Background on the study: The patients had histopathologically diagnosed primary liver carcinoma, and their disease was treated by surgical resection. In every tissue type, samples returned a similar yield of roughly 3.65 to 8 million productive TCRbeta reads. The tumors ranged from about 4.2 to 10 cm across and fell within stage T1-T3 N0M0.

Broader study findings: Tumors significantly exceeded blood in top-250-clone fraction (p = 0.039).

Germline assignment: CDR1 MNHEY and CDR2 SVGEGT. The V end was cut by 5 bases, the J end by 5 bases, with 24 bases between. This CDR3 is 17 amino acids long. Extraction also yielded germline DNA, while blood RNA was obtained from unsorted whole blood. A constant-region primer primed TCR beta cDNA synthesis from 450 to 550 ng of total RNA. Slightly modified ARM-PCR, run as three nested multiplex PCR rounds, produced the TCR beta libraries. TRBV1-TRBV30 forward primers paired with a C-beta reverse primer were used in the first two PCR rounds, which ran approximately 10 cycles each. TCRdb re-called the multiplex PCR reads through MiXCR, storing one row per CDR3 protein. Of 310,000 or so distinct CDR3 sequences in the sample, almost 60% were seen once.

The rearrangement links TRBV6-2 or TRBV6-3 to TRBJ2-5; D possibly matches TRBD1 or TRBD2 (5 bases each). Sequenced: peripheral blood. The sequence was collected from a woman in her thirties with primary liver carcinoma and hepatitis B virus infection. The CDR3 is CASSVRRDAPWGETQYF. The DNA of the CDR3 is TGTGCCAGCAGTGTACGACGGGACGCACCCTGGGGGGAGACCCAGTACTTC.